These 27 T cell receptor beta chains share one sample of origin, sequenced in a study of cytomegalovirus exposure and HLA in healthy donors. The PCR employed 60 Vbeta primers together with 13 Jbeta primers. The protocol was immunoSEQ multiplex PCR, while the TCRdb copy is restricted to in-frame clones and leaves out a portion. The table records about 150,000 clones, around 67% of them present only once. Sequencing was performed on PBMCs. The receptors originated from a woman between 18 and 29 years old in good health and CMV-seronegative.

The gene calls are TRBV4-2 and TRBJ2-1; 11 nucleotides match TRBD2. Germline-derived CDR1 and CDR2 are LGHNA and YNFKEQ. With 0 bases clipped from V and 0 bases from J, the junction kept 16 bases outside the gene matches. The length of the CDR3 is 22 residues. The CDR3 is CASSQDPEASGGPAPSYNEQFF. The CDR3 region has the DNA TGTGCCAGCAGCCAAGATCCCGAGGCTAGCGGGGGGCCCGCCCCCTCCTACAATGAGCAGTTCTTC.

J is TRBJ1-2 and V is TRBV4-1, with D hard to call. Trimming took off 4 bases at V and 7 bases at J, with 13 bases between the two ends. CDR3 length: 13 amino acids. Germline CDR1 and CDR2: MGHRA and YSYEKL. The chain's CDR3 is CASSLAGGSGYTF. For the CDR3, the DNA is TGCGCCAGCAGCCTTGCGGGTGGGAGTGGCTACACCTTC.

V and J are TRBV7-6 and TRBJ2-2; D remains unclear. The length of the CDR3 is 13 residues. V lost 6 bases and J lost 0, with 5 bases in between. CDR1 is SGHVS, CDR2 FNYEAQ, per germline. CDR3 bases: TGTGCCAGCAGGACAACGAACACCGGGGAGCTGTTTTTT. Translating it yields CASRTTNTGELFF.

This rearrangement joins TRBV6-5 to TRBJ1-1, with D possibly TRBD1 on 5 matching bases. Trimming removed 6 bases at V and 2 bases at J, with 10 bases between. Looked up from germline, CDR1 is MNHEY and CDR2 is SVGAGI. This CDR3 has 13 residues. The chain's CDR3 is CASRRQTNTEAFF. DNA of the CDR3: TGTGCCAGCAGACGACAGACAAACACTGAAGCTTTCTTT.

V usage is TRBV7-3 and J usage is TRBJ2-1; 9 bases line up with TRBD2. Per the germline V gene, CDR1 is SGHTA and CDR2 is FQGTGA. There are 16 residues in the CDR3. Trimming at V came to 2 bases and at J to 8 bases, leaving 10 bases not matched to a gene. CDR3 loop: CASSLGGLAGVYEQFF. CDR3 coding DNA: TGTGCCAGCAGCTTAGGAGGCTTAGCGGGGGTCTATGAGCAGTTCTTC.

The chain joins TRBV5-4 to TRBJ1-3; 10 bases fit TRBD1. Germline values: CDR1 SGHNT, CDR2 YYREEE (reference sequence). CDR3 length: 14 residues. The V and J ends lost 4 bases and 8 bases, in that order; junction bases with no gene match: 6. CDR3 protein: CASSTRDRGDTIYF. The CDR3 coding sequence is TGTGCCAGCAGCACCCGGGACAGGGGTGACACCATATATTTT. The full variable domain, rest sourced from reference TRBV5-4 and TRBJ1-3, is ETGVTQSPTHLIKTRGQQVTLRCSSQSGHNTVSWYQQALGQGPQFIFQYYREEENGRGNFPPRFSGLQFPNYSSELNVNALELDDSALYLCASSTRDRGDTIYFGEGSWLTVV.

This clone showed up just a few times. This chain connects TRBV7-8 to TRBJ2-7, with D perhaps matching TRBD2 (5 bases). From germline, CDR1 is SGHVS and CDR2 FQNEAQ. Trimming removed 8 bases at V and 6 bases at J, with 20 bases between. This CDR3 is 14 amino acids long. CDR3 DNA sequence: TGTGCCAGCGCAAGTAGGCAGCGGCCAGCCGAGCAGTACGTC. Translating it yields CASASRQRPAEQYV.

CDR3 loop: CASMGTGAHNSPLHF. The DNA for the CDR3 is TGTGCCAGTATGGGGACAGGGGCCCATAATTCACCCCTCCACTTT. The genes are TRBV19 and TRBJ1-6; TRBD1 matches 10 bases. The germline V gene has CDR1 LNHDA and CDR2 SQIVND (reference sequence). Trimming took 7 bases from V and 5 from J; bases not matched to a gene: 5. The CDR3 loop spans 15 amino acids.

V and J are TRBV30 and TRBJ2-6; 10 bases are a match to TRBD1. The CDR3 runs 15 residues. The germline V gene encodes CDR1 GTSNPN and CDR2 SVGIG (reference sequence). V lost 5 bases and J lost 3; bases outside the gene matches: 4. The CDR3 sequence: CAWDRGRVGANVLTF. DNA of the CDR3: TGTGCCTGGGACAGGGGGCGGGTTGGGGCCAACGTCCTGACTTTC.

Only a few counts were recorded for this clone. This chain links TRBV7-9 with TRBJ2-7; the match to TRBD1 covers 10 bases. Germline assignment: CDR1 SEHNR and CDR2 FQNEAQ (reference sequence). The CDR3 sequence is 15 residues long. CDR3 nucleotides: TGTGCCAGCAGCTGGGGACAGGGGCCCTCCGACGAGCAGTACGTC. Protein: CASSWGQGPSDEQYV.

The chain has TRBV4-3 and TRBJ1-2; D remains ambiguous. Germline V lookup: CDR1 LGHNA, CDR2 YSLEER. Trimming took off 1 base at V and 4 bases at J, with 7 bases between the two ends. The CDR3 is made up of 13 amino acids. The CDR3 DNA sequence: TGCGCCAGCAGCCAAGCCCGAGGCTATGGCTACACCTTC. It yields the protein CASSQARGYGYTF.

The chain carries TRBV11-1 and TRBJ1-2, with a tentative D call TRBD1 (5 bases). CDR3 length: 16 amino acids. CDR1 and CDR2 from the germline V gene are SGHAT and FQDESV (reference sequence). V lost 5 bases, J lost 4 bases, and 20 bases lay in between. The CDR3: CASSPGGAQATYGYTF. For the CDR3, the DNA is TGTGCCAGCAGCCCCGGTGGGGCCCAAGCTACCTATGGCTACACCTTC. The variable domain in full, with the rest retrieved from reference TRBV11-1 and TRBJ1-2, is EAEVAQSPRYKITEKSQAVAFWCDPISGHATLYWYRQILGQGPELLVQFQDESVVDDSQLPKDRFSAERLKGVDSTLKIQPAELGDSAMYLCASSPGGAQATYGYTFGSGTRLTVV.

A few counts support this clone. The chain joins TRBV19 to TRBJ1-1; D uncertain. Looked up from germline, CDR1 is LNHDA and CDR2 is SQIVND (reference sequence). Trimming removed 6 bases from V and 3 bases from J, with 11 bases in between. The CDR3 sequence is 13 residues long. Written as DNA, the CDR3 is TGTGCCAGTAGCCCCTTTATAGACACTGAAGCTTTCTTT. Translation gives CASSPFIDTEAFF.

V usage is TRBV28 and J usage is TRBJ1-6; a possible D gene is TRBD1 (5 bases). Trimming took off 8 bases at V and 12 bases at J, with 14 bases between the two ends. Germline CDR1 MDHEN, CDR2 SYDVKM. The CDR3 totals 12 residues. The CDR3 protein is CASRDGEVPLHF. The CDR3 bases are TGTGCCAGCCGGGACGGGGAGGTACCCCTCCACTTT.

The genes are TRBV9 and TRBJ1-3; D is ambiguous. This CDR3 comprises 15 residues. Germline-derived CDR1 and CDR2 are SGDLS and YYNGEE. V was pared by 0 bases and J by 4 bases, with 11 bases between. The CDR3 here is CASSVGVTSGNTIYF. The DNA for the CDR3 is TGTGCCAGCAGCGTAGGTGTTACATCCGGAAACACCATATATTTT.

The chain has TRBV27 and TRBJ1-1, with 7 bases fitting TRBD1. From germline, CDR1 is MNHEY and CDR2 SMNVEV (reference sequence). V lost 5 bases to trimming and J lost 2 bases; unmatched junction nucleotides: 5. This CDR3 is 14 amino acids long. The DNA of the CDR3 is TGTGCCAGCAGTCAACAGGGGACTAACACTGAAGCTTTCTTT. Translating it yields CASSQQGTNTEAFF.

This rearrangement joins TRBV27 to TRBJ1-2; D unresolved. V dropped 10 bases and J dropped 4 bases, with 10 bases sitting between them. The CDR3 spans 11 residues. The V gene's germline CDR1 is MNHEY and CDR2 SMNVEV (reference sequence). For the CDR3, the DNA is TGTGCCACCAGCGGTGGCTATGGCTACACCTTC. This codes for CATSGGYGYTF.

This clone was picked up a small number of times. The V call is TRBV25-1, the J call TRBJ2-1; D is unclear. Germline CDR1 MGHDK, CDR2 SYGVNS. CDR3 length: 16 amino acids. The V and J ends lost 6 bases and 8 bases respectively, with 23 bases between them. CDR3 in amino acids: CASSPPLGEKQDEQFF. DNA of the CDR3: TGTGCCAGCAGCCCTCCGTTGGGCGAAAAGCAGGATGAGCAGTTCTTC.

This CDR3 reads CASSQDSGEFSIYEQYF. The CDR3, as DNA: TGCGCCAGCAGCCAAGATTCCGGGGAGTTTTCTATCTACGAGCAGTACTTC. The chain uses TRBV4-1 and TRBJ2-7, with D perhaps matching TRBD2 (5 bases). The germline gives CDR1 MGHRA, CDR2 YSYEKL. There are 17 residues in the CDR3. V was clipped by 0 bases and J by 3 bases, with 18 bases between them.

This clone has just a few counts. This chain joins TRBV19 and TRBJ1-1; no definite D call. The V and J ends lost 6 bases and 0 bases respectively, with 11 bases between them. This CDR3 has 14 amino acids. Germline V gene data show CDR1 as LNHDA and CDR2 as SQIVND (reference sequence). The CDR3 reads CASRPLQMNTEAFF. CDR3 nucleotides: TGTGCCAGTAGACCCCTTCAGATGAACACTGAAGCTTTCTTT.

The chain has TRBV4-3 and TRBJ2-7; TRBD1 might be the D (5 bases). The V end lost 0 bases, the J end lost 1 base, and 7 bases lay between the germline ends. The CDR3 spans 14 residues. The germline CDR1 and CDR2 sequences are LGHNA and YSLEER. CDR3 bases: TGCGCCAGCAGCCAAGATCACAGGTCCTACGAGCAGTACTTC. Its protein product is CASSQDHRSYEQYF.

The chain has TRBV9 and TRBJ1-3; D not resolved. Trimming removed 4 bases from V and 0 bases from J, with 11 bases in between. There are 15 residues in the CDR3. The germline CDR1 and CDR2 sequences are SGDLS and YYNGEE. The CDR3 DNA sequence: TGTGCCAGCAGCCCTGGCCACTACTCTGGAAACACCATATATTTT. Amino acids: CASSPGHYSGNTIYF.

The rearrangement joins TRBV5-1 to TRBJ2-2; weak D call: TRBD1 (5 bases). The germline V and J ends were trimmed by 0 bases and 4 bases, with 7 bases remaining between them. The CDR3 has 14 residues. The germline gives CDR1 SGHRS, CDR2 YFSETQ. CDR3 sequence reads: CASSLVGVTGELFF. The DNA of the CDR3 is TGCGCCAGCAGCTTGGTAGGGGTCACCGGGGAGCTGTTTTTT.

The chain uses TRBV6-5 and TRBJ1-4; weak D call: TRBD1 (5 bases). V was cut by 7 bases and J by 8 bases, with 14 bases left in between. This CDR3 region has 13 residues. Germline V gene lookup returns CDR1 MNHEY and CDR2 SVGAGI. CDR3 in amino acids: CASTRAAGEKLFF. In nucleotides, the CDR3 is TGTGCCAGCACCAGGGCGGCAGGGGAAAAACTGTTTTTT.

The chain joins TRBV28 to TRBJ2-4; perhaps TRBD2 as D (7 bases). The V gene lost 6 bases and the J gene lost 1 base, with 16 bases spanning the gap. Per the germline V gene, CDR1 is MDHEN and CDR2 is SYDVKM. This CDR3 is 16 amino acids long. The CDR3 loop reads CASSQGGGFAKNIQYF. The CDR3 DNA reads TGTGCCAGCAGCCAAGGGGGGGGCTTTGCCAAAAACATTCAGTACTTC.

This chain joins TRBV2 and TRBJ1-2, with TRBD1 matching over 8 bases. Germline trimming cut 9 bases from V and 3 bases from J; bases unmatched to any gene: 9. The CDR3 is 14 amino acids. Germline V gene data show CDR1 as SNHLY and CDR2 as FYNNEI. CDR3 loop: CASTRTGKDYGYTF. For the CDR3, the DNA is TGTGCCAGTACAAGGACAGGGAAGGACTATGGCTACACCTTC.

The chain is built from TRBV28 and TRBJ2-2, with D maybe TRBD1 (5 bases). Looked up from germline, CDR1 is MDHEN and CDR2 is SYDVKM. V was clipped by 0 bases and J by 5 bases, with 10 bases between them. This CDR3 is built from 15 residues. CDR3 coding DNA: TGTGCCAGCAGTTTATGGGGGCGGTCAACCGGGGAGCTGTTTTTT. Its protein is CASSLWGRSTGELFF.